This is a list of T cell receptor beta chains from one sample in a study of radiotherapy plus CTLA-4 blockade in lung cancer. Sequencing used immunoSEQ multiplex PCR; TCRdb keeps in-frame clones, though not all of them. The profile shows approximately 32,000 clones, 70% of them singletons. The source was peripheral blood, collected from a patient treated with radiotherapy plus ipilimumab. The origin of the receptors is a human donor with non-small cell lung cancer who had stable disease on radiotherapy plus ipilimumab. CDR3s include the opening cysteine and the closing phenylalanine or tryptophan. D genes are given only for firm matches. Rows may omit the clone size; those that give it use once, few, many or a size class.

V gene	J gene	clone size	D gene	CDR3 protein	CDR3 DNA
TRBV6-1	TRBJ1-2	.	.	CASSDTGKGHGYTF	TGTGCCAGCAGTGATACAGGGAAAGGCCATGGCTACACCTTC
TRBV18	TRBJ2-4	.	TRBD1	CASQTRTGKNIQYF	TGTGCCAGCCAAACGAGGACAGGCAAAAACATTCAGTACTTC
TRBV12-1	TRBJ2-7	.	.	CASSPLLGHSYEQYF	TGTGCCAGCAGCCCCCTTCTGGGGCACTCCTACGAGCAGTACTTC
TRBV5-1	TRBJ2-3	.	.	CASSLGLGGDTQYF	TGCGCCAGCAGCTTGGGACTAGGAGGAGATACGCAGTATTTT
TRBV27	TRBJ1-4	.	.	CASRQNNEKLFF	TGTGCCAGCAGACAGAACAATGAAAAACTGTTTTTT
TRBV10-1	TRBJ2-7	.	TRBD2	CASSGFLAGSSYEQYF	TGCGCCAGCAGTGGTTTCCTAGCGGGAAGCTCCTACGAGCAGTACTTC
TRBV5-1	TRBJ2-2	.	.	CASSWGSTGELFF	TGCGCCAGCAGCTGGGGGTCGACCGGGGAGCTGTTTTTT
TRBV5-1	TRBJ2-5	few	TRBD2	CASSRTGTSGQAQETQYF	TGCGCCAGCAGTCGAACCGGGACTAGCGGCCAAGCCCAAGAGACCCAGTACTTC
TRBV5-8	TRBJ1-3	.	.	CASRLGIRTSSGNTIYF	TGTGCCAGCAGACTCGGGATTCGGACAAGCTCTGGAAACACCATATATTTT
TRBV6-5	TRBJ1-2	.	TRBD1	CASSLTGNYGYTF	TGTGCCAGCAGTTTGACAGGGAACTATGGCTACACCTTC
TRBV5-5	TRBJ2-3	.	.	CASSLGALGTDTQYF	TGTGCCAGCAGCTTGGGGGCCTTGGGCACAGATACGCAGTATTTT
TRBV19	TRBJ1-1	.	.	CASRSTGRRDTEAFF	TGTGCCAGTAGGTCAACAGGTCGACGGGACACTGAAGCTTTCTTT
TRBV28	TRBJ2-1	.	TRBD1	CASMPASRTGNEQFF	TGTGCCAGCATGCCAGCTTCACGGACAGGCAATGAGCAGTTCTTC
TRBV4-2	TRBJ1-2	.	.	CASSQGAANYGYTF	TGTGCCAGCAGCCAAGGAGCAGCCAACTATGGCTACACCTTC
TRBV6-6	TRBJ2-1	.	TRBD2	CASSIDGRAAEQFF	TGTGCCAGCAGTATCGACGGGAGGGCGGCTGAGCAGTTCTTC
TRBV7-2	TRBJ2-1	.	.	CASSLAAGAPSSYNEQFF	TGTGCCAGCAGCTTAGCAGCAGGGGCCCCTAGCTCCTACAATGAGCAGTTCTTC
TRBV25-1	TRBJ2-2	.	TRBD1	CASSERRDRVIGELFF	TGTGCCAGCAGTGAAAGACGGGACAGGGTAATCGGGGAGCTGTTTTTT
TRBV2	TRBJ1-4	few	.	CASGRGLTNEKLFF	TGTGCCAGCGGTAGAGGGCTAACTAATGAAAAACTGTTTTTT
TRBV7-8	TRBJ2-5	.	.	CASSLPLETQYF	TGTGCCAGCAGCTTACCTTTGGAGACCCAGTACTTC
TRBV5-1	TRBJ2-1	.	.	CASSAGTTSYNEQFF	TGCGCCAGCAGCGCCGGGACGACCTCTTACAATGAGCAGTTCTTC
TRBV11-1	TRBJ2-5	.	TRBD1	CASSFLPSGTGRETQYF	TGTGCCAGCAGCTTCCTCCCCTCCGGGACAGGGAGAGAGACCCAGTACTTC
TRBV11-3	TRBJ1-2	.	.	CASSSRGSFGYTF	TGTGCCAGCAGCTCTCGGGGGTCGTTTGGCTACACCTTC
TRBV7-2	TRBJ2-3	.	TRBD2	CASSLSPSGPGQYF	TGTGCCAGCAGCTTATCCCCTAGCGGGCCAGGGCAGTATTTT
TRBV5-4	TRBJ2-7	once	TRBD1	CASSFQGQAYEQYF	TGTGCCAGCAGCTTCCAAGGACAGGCTTACGAGCAGTACTTC
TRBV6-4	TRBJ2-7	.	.	CASSDRLGLEQYF	TGTGCCAGCAGTGACCGGTTAGGGCTCGAGCAGTACTTC
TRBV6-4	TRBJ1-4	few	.	CASRNEGGREKLFF	TGTGCCAGCAGGAACGAGGGGGGTCGGGAAAAACTGTTTTTT
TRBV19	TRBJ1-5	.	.	CASSSETKSNQPQHF	TGTGCCAGTAGTTCAGAGACAAAAAGCAATCAGCCCCAGCATTTT
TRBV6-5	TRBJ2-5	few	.	CASSYNTGRGTQYF	TGTGCCAGCAGTTACAATACGGGACGCGGGACCCAGTACTTC
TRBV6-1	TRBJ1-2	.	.	CASSEGGTPNYGYTF	TGTGCCAGCAGTGAAGGGGGGACACCTAACTATGGCTACACCTTC
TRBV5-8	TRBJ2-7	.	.	CASSLRRNSYEQYF	TGTGCCAGCAGCTTACGGCGGAACTCCTACGAGCAGTACTTC
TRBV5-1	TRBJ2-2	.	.	CASRGGSGTGELFF	TGCGCCAGTAGAGGGGGATCGGGCACCGGGGAGCTGTTTTTT